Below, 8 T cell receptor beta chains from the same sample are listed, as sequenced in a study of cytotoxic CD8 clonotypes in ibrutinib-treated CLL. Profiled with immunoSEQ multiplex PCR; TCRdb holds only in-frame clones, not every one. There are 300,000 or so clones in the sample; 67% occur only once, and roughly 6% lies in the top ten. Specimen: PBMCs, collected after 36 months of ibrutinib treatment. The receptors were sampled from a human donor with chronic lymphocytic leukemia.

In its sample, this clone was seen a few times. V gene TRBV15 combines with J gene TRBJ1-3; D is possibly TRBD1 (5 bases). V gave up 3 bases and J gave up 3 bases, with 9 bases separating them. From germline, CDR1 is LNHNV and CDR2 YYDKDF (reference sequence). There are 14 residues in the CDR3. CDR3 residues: CATSSRDGGNTIYF. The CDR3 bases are TGTGCCACCAGCAGCCGGGACGGTGGAAACACCATATATTTT.

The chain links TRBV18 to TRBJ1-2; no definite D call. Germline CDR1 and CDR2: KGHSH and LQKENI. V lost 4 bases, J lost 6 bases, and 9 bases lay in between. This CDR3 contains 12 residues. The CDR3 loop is CASSRVVDGYTF. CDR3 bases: TGTGCCAGCTCACGGGTAGTAGATGGCTACACCTTC.

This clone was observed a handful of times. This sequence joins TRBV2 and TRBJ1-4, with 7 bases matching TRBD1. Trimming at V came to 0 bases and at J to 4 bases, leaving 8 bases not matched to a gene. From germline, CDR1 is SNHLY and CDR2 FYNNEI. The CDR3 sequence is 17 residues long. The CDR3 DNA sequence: TGTGCCAGCAGTGAAGCAACCCACGGGACAGATAATGAAAAACTGTTTTTT. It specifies CASSEATHGTDNEKLFF.

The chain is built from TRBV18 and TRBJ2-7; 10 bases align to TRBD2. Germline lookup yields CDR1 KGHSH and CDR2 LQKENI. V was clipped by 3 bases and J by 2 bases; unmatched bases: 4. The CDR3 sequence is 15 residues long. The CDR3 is CASSPTSGATYEQYF. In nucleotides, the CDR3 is TGTGCCAGCTCACCCACTAGCGGGGCAACCTACGAGCAGTACTTC.

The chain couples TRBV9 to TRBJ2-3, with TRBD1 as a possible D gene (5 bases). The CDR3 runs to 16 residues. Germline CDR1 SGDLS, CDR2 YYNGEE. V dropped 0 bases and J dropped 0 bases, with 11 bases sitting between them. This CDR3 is CASSVALGDSTDTQYF. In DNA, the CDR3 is TGTGCCAGCAGCGTAGCTCTAGGGGATAGCACAGATACGCAGTATTTT.

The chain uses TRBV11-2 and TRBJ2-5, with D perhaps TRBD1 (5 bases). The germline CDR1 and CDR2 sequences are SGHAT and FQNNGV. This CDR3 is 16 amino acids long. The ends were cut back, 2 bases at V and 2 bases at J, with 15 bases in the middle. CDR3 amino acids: CASSLSGRASQETQYF. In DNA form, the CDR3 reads TGTGCCAGCAGCTTATCTGGCAGGGCTTCACAAGAGACCCAGTACTTC.

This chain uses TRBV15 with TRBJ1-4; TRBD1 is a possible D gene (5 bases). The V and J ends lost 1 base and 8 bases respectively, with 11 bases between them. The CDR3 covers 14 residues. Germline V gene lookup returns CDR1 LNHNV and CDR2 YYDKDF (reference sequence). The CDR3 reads CATSRGGREEKLFF. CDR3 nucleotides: TGTGCCACCAGCAGAGGGGGCAGGGAGGAAAAACTGTTTTTT.

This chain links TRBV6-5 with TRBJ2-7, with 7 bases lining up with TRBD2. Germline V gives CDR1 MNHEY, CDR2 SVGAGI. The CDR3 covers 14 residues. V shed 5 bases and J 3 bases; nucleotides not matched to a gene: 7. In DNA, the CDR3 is TGTGCCAGCAGTCCCGGACTAGGCGGCTACGAGCAGTACTTC. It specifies CASSPGLGGYEQYF.